This TCR beta chain is from a study of blood T cell repertoires in COVID-19. At the level of the study: Sources were T cells, B-cell-depleted T cells, or PBMCs; the material itself was cDNA or gDNA.

Per the study methods: By means of reference gene primer amplification, nucleated cell counts were estimated. The repertoire was sequenced with immunoSEQ multiplex PCR; TCRdb's copy has only in-frame clones and lacks some. V and J calls and clone size are those listed in that table; D and trimming were worked out from the DNA. The sample consists of approximately 100,000 clones, 90% to 95% of them appearing once. V gave up 4 bases and J gave up 0 bases, with 10 bases separating them. The CDR3 contains 16 residues. Germline CDR1 reads MNHNS; CDR2 reads SASEGT. Sequenced: peripheral blood. This chain uses TRBV6-1 with TRBJ2-6; weak D call: TRBD2 (5 bases). The receptor's source is a man aged 55 to 70 with acute or convalescent COVID-19. CDR3 in DNA: TGTGCCAGCAGTGGCGGGCTAAGCTCTGGGGCCAACGTCCTGACTTTC. Its translation: CASSGGLSSGANVLTF.